This T cell receptor (beta chain) came from a study of chemoradiotherapy in HPV16-positive cancers. Study summary: Functional T-cell assays on a couple of HPV16-positive patients' cells defined candidate HPV-specific clones and common TCR motifs.

Sequencing used immunoSEQ multiplex PCR; TCRdb keeps in-frame clones, though not all of them. The repertoire has about 21,000 clones, more than 70% of them found once; the top ten carry less than 2.5%. Study-level findings and limits: Candidate HPV-specific clones and E7-related TCR motifs grew in tumor during treatment.

On this clone: As yet, its antigen is unknown.

V was clipped by 5 bases and J by 7 bases, with 13 bases between them. CDR1 is SEHNR, CDR2 FQNEAQ, per germline (reference sequence). CDR3 size: 13 residues. Repertoires were sampled repeatedly during chemoradiotherapy. The TCR comes from a human donor with HPV-associated anogenital cancer. The gene calls are TRBV7-9 and TRBJ2-3; D is possibly TRBD1 or TRBD2 (6 bases each). Specimen: blood, collected from a patient who underwent chemoradiotherapy. The CDR3 region has the DNA TGTGCCAGCAGCCCGGGGGCCCACTATACGCAGTATTTT. Amino acid sequence: CASSPGAHYTQYF.